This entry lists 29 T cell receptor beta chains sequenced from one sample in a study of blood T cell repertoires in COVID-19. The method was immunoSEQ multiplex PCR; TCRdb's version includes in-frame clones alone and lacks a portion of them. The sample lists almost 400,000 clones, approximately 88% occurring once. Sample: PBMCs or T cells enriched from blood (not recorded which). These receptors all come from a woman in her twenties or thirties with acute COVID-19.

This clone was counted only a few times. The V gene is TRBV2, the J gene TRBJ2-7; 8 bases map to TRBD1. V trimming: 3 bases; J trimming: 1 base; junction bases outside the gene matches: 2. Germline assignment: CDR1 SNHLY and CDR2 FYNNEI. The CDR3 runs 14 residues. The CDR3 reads CASSDRGLSYEQYF. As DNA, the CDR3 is TGTGCCAGCAGTGACAGGGGGCTTTCCTACGAGCAGTACTTC.

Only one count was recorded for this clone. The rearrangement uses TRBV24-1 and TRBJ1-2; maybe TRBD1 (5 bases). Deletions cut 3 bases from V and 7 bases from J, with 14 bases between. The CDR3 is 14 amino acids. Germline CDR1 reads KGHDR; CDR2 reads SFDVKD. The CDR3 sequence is CATSDPGGFSGYTF. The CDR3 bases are TGTGCCACCAGTGATCCCGGGGGTTTTAGTGGCTACACCTTC.

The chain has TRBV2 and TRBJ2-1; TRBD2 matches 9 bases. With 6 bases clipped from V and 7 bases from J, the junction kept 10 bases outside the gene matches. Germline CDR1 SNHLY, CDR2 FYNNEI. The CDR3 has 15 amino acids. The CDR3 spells CASRLAGIIYNEQFF. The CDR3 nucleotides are TGTGCCAGCAGGCTAGCGGGGATCATTTATAATGAGCAGTTCTTC.

CDR3 coding DNA: TGTGCCAGCAGCTTAGATCATAGGGAGGATGAGCAGTTCTTC. Translated, it gives CASSLDHREDEQFF. V and J are TRBV11-2 and TRBJ2-1; tentative D call: TRBD2 (6 bases). The CDR3 is 14 amino acids. V dropped 0 bases and J dropped 8 bases, with 11 bases sitting between them. The germline V gene has CDR1 SGHAT and CDR2 FQNNGV.

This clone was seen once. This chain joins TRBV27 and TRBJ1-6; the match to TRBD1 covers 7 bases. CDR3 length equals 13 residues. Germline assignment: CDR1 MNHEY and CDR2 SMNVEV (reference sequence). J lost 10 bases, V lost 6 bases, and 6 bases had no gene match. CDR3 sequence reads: CASRIQGMSPLHF. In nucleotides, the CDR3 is TGTGCCAGCAGAATACAGGGGATGTCACCCCTCCACTTT.

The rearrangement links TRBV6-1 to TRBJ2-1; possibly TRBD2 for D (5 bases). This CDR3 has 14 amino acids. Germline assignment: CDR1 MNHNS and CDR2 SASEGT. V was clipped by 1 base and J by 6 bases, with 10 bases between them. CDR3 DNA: TGTGCCAGCAGTGAAGGGACTTCCAGCAATGAGCAGTTCTTC. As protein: CASSEGTSSNEQFF.

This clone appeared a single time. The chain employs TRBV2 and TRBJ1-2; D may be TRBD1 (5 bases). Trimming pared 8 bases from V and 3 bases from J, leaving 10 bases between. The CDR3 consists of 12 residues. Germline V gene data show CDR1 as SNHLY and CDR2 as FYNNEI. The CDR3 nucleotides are TGTGCCAGCTCCCGGGGGGACTATGGCTACACCTTC. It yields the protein CASSRGDYGYTF.

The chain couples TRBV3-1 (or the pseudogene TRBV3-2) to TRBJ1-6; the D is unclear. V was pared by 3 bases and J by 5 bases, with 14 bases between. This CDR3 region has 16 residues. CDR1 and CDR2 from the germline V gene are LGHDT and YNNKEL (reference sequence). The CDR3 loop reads CASSQQLGADNSPLHF. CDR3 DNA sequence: TGTGCCAGCAGCCAGCAATTGGGAGCGGATAATTCACCCCTCCACTTT.

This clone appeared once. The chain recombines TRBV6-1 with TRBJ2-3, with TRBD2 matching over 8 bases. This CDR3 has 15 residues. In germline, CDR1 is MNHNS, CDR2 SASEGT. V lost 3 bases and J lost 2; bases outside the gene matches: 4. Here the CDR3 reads CASSDREGATDTQYF. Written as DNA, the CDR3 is TGTGCCAGCAGTGATCGGGAGGGCGCCACAGATACGCAGTATTTT.

The CDR3 DNA reads as TGCGCCAGCAGAGGACAGCACTTCTACGAGCAGTACTTC. This gives the protein CASRGQHFYEQYF. The V gene is TRBV10-2, the J gene TRBJ2-7, with a weak D call TRBD1 (6 bases). Trimming stripped 6 bases from V and 3 bases from J, with 12 bases between. The CDR3 spans 13 residues. Germline-derived CDR1 and CDR2 are WSHSY and SAAADI.

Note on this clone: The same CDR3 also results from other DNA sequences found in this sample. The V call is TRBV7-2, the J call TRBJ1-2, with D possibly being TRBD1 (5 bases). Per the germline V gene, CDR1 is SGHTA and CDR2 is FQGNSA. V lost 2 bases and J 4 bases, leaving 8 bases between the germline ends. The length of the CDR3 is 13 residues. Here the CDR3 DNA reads TGTGCCAGCAGCTTATCAGGGTCCTATGGCTACACCTTC. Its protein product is CASSLSGSYGYTF.

The CDR3 DNA reads as TGTGCCAGCAGCTTAGCGGACACCTATCAGCCCCAGCATTTT. It specifies CASSLADTYQPQHF. The chain links TRBV7-9 to TRBJ1-5; D is perhaps TRBD1 (5 bases). V gave up 0 bases and J gave up 5 bases, with 8 bases separating them. Germline V lookup: CDR1 SEHNR, CDR2 FQNEAQ (reference sequence). CDR3 length equals 14 residues.

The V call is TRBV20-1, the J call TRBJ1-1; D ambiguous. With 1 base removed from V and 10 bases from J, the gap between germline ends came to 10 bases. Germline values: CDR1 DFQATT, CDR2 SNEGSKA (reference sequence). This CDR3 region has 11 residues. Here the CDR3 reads CSARGGDTAFF. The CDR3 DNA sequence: TGCAGTGCTAGAGGCGGCGATACAGCTTTCTTT.

The CDR3 DNA is TGTGCCAGCAGCTTAGCAGTAGCGGGGGCCACAGATACGCAGTATTTT. It codes for CASSLAVAGATDTQYF. The chain joins TRBV7-2 to TRBJ2-3; TRBD2 matches 9 bases. This CDR3 has 16 amino acids. The junction had 3 bases not matched to a gene; V was cut back by 0 bases and J by 2 bases. In germline, CDR1 is SGHTA, CDR2 FQGNSA.

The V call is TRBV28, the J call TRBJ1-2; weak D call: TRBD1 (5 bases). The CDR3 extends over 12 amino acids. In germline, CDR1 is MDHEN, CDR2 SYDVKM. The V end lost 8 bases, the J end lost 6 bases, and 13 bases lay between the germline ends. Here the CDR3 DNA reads TGTGCCAGCGACGCAGGGCCTCATGGCTACACCTTC. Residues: CASDAGPHGYTF.

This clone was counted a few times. The CDR3 loop is CASSLVASNTGELFF. Written as DNA, the CDR3 is TGCGCCAGCAGCTTAGTAGCGTCGAACACCGGGGAGCTGTTTTTT. V gene TRBV5-1 combines with J gene TRBJ2-2; D perhaps matches TRBD2 (5 bases). This CDR3 is built from 15 residues. Trimming pared 2 bases from V and 0 bases from J, leaving 8 bases between. The germline gives CDR1 SGHRS, CDR2 YFSETQ.

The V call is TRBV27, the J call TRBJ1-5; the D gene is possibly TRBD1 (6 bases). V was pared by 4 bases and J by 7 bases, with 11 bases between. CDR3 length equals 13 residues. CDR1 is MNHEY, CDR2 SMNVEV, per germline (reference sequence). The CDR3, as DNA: TGTGCCAGCAGTTCCTTGACAGGCCAGCCCCAGCATTTT. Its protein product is CASSSLTGQPQHF.

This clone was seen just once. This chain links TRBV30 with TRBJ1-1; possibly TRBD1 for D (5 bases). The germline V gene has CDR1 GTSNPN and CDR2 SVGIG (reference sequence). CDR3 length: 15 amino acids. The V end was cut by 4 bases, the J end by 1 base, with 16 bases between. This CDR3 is CAWTPAAGGNTEAFF. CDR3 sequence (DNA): TGTGCCTGGACTCCCGCCGCGGGGGGGAACACTGAAGCTTTCTTT.

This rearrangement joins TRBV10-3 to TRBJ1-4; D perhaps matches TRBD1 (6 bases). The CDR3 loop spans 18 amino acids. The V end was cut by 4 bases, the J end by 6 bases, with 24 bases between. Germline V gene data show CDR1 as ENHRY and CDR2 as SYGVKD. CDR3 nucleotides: TGTGCCATCAGTGCCCGACGGTCCGTACAGGGCTGGGATGAAAAACTGTTTTTT. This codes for CAISARRSVQGWDEKLFF.

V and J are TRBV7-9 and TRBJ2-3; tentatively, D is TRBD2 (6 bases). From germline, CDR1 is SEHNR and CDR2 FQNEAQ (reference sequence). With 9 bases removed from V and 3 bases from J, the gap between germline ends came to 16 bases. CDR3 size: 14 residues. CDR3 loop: CASFMGGRTDTQYF. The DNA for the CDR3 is TGTGCCAGTTTCATGGGGGGTAGGACAGATACGCAGTATTTT. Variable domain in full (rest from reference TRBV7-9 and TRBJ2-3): DTGVSQNPRHKITKRGQNVTFRCDPISEHNRLYWYRQTLGQGPEFLTYFQNEAQLEKSRLLSDRFSAERPKGSFSTLEIQRTEQGDSAMYLCASFMGGRTDTQYFGPGTRLTVL.

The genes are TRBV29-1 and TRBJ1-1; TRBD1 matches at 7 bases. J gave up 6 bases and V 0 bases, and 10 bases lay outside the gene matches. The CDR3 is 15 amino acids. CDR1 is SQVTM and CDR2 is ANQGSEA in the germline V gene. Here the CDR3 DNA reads TGCAGCGTTGAAGATCGGGACAGTCGGGCATCTGAAGCTTTCTTT. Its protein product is CSVEDRDSRASEAFF. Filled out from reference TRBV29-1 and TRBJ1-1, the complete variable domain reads SAVISQKPSRDICQRGTSLTIQCQVDSQVTMMFWYRQQPGQSLTLIATANQGSEATYESGFVIDKFPISRPNLTFSTLTVSNMSPEDSSIYLCSVEDRDSRASEAFFGQGTRLTVV.

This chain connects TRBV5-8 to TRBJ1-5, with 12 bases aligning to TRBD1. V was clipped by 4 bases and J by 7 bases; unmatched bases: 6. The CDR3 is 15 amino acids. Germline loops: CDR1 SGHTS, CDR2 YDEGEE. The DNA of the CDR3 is TGTGCCAGCAGCACGGGACAGGGGGCGATCCAGCCCCAGCATTTT. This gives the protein CASSTGQGAIQPQHF.

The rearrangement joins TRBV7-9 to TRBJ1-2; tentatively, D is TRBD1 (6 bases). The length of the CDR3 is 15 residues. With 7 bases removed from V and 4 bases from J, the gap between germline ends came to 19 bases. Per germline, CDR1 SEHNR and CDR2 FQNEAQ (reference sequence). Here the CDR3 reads CASNDPLTGIYGYTF. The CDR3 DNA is TGTGCCAGCAACGACCCCCTAACAGGGATCTATGGCTACACCTTC.

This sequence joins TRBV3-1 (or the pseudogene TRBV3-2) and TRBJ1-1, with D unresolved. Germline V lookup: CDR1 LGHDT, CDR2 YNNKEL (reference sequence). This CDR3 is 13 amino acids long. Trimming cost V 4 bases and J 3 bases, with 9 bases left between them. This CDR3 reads CASSPYPYTEAFF. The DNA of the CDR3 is TGTGCCAGCAGCCCTTATCCTTACACTGAAGCTTTCTTT.

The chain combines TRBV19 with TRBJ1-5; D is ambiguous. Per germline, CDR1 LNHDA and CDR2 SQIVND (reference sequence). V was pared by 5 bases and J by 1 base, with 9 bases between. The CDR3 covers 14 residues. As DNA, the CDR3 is TGTGCCAGTAGTCGTTCAGTAAGCAATCAGCCCCAGCATTTT. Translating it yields CASSRSVSNQPQHF.

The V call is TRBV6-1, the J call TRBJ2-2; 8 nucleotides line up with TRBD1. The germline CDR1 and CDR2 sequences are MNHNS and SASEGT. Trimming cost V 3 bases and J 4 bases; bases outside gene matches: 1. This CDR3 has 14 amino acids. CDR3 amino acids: CASSEGQVTGELFF. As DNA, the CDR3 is TGTGCCAGCAGTGAGGGACAGGTCACCGGGGAGCTGTTTTTT.

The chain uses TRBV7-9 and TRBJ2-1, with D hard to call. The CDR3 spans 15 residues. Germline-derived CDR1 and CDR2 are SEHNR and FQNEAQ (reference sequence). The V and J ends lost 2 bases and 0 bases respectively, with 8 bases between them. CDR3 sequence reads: CASSLSIGSYNEQFF. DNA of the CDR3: TGTGCCAGCAGCTTATCCATCGGCTCCTACAATGAGCAGTTCTTC.

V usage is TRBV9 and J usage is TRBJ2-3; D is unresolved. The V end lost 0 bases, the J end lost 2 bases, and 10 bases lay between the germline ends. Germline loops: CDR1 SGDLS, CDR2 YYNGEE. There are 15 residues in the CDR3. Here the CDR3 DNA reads TGTGCCAGCAGCGTAGGTTTGGCTTACACAGATACGCAGTATTTT. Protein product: CASSVGLAYTDTQYF.

The CDR3 DNA sequence: TGTGCCAGCACGGAGGGGTACGAGCAGTACTTC. Its translation is CASTEGYEQYF. The gene calls are TRBV6-5 and TRBJ2-7; TRBD2 is a possible D gene (6 bases). Germline V gives CDR1 MNHEY, CDR2 SVGAGI. CDR3 length equals 11 residues. The V end lost 7 bases, the J end lost 4 bases, and 8 bases lay between the germline ends.